What follows describes a single T cell receptor beta chain. The antigen remains unidentified. The table came from immunoSEQ multiplex PCR; TCRdb's copy has only in-frame clones and leaves some out. The table includes fewer than 200,000 clones, 85% to 95% detected once. This CDR3 is 14 amino acids long. The ends were cut back, 4 bases at V and 4 bases at J, with 14 bases in the middle. Germline lookup yields CDR1 SGHNT and CDR2 YYREEE (reference sequence). This sample is part of a study of T cell responses to AZD1222 COVID-19 vaccine. Across the study: Second doses that came at about 4 or about 12 weeks were put together.

Study-wide results and limits: Clonal diversity may have been underestimated, and the donors were mostly white British, with more females than males. Scientists sampled the repertoires only once the peak T cell response had passed. The study identified only a handful of AZD1222 recipients as seropositive at baseline.

The chain links TRBV5-4 to TRBJ1-2, with unresolved D. The source material was peripheral blood, sampled on day 0 of AZD1222 vaccination. The TCR originated in an adult in good health. CDR3 sequence: CASSPQFSGYGYTF. The CDR3 DNA reads as TGTGCCAGCAGCCCCCAATTCTCTGGCTATGGCTACACCTTC.